This entry describes one T cell receptor (beta chain). The antigen remains unidentified. This specimen belongs to a study of T cells after yellow fever vaccination. UMIs and a universal primer site were added when TCR cDNA was made by 5'RACE template switching. TCRdb processed the 5' RACE reads anew with MiXCR; each CDR3 protein has one entry. The sample lists approximately 610,000 distinct CDR3 sequences; 17% were seen once. The CDR3 runs 15 residues. Deletions cut 4 bases from V and 2 bases from J, with 13 bases between. In germline, CDR1 is SGHTA, CDR2 FQGNSA. Study-level points and caveats: Clonotypes shared by both compartments, CD4 and CD8, made up a small share.

Specimen: PBMCs, collected 5 days after the first yellow fever vaccination. This sequence was found in a man younger than 30 who received the YFV17D yellow fever vaccine. The chain carries TRBV7-2 and TRBJ2-3; D unclear. DNA for the CDR3: TGTGCCAGCAGCTCCCGACTGTCTAACACAGATACGCAGTATTTT. It is translated as CASSSRLSNTDTQYF.